This T cell receptor (beta chain) originates from a study of shared clonotypes between healthy human individuals. As for the study in general: The people who gave samples were a couple of women and a few men aged 18 to 49.

TCRdb's copy holds only in-frame clones and misses some; the assay was immunoSEQ multiplex PCR. The sample comprises hundreds of thousands of clones, roughly 83% of which are singletons, and approximately 13% rests with the top ten. The CDR3 is 16 amino acids. Germline V gene data show CDR1 as LNHNV and CDR2 as YYDKDF (reference sequence). V gave up 0 bases and J gave up 0 bases, with 6 bases separating them. The receptor's source is a woman aged 35 to 49 in good health. Some clones in this sample may be carry-over from other donors' samples. The source material was PBMCs. The chain recombines TRBV15 with TRBJ2-6; D gene uncertain. The CDR3 reads CATSRDRPSGANVLTF. CDR3 sequence (DNA): TGTGCCACCAGCAGAGATCGCCCCTCTGGGGCCAACGTCCTGACTTTC.